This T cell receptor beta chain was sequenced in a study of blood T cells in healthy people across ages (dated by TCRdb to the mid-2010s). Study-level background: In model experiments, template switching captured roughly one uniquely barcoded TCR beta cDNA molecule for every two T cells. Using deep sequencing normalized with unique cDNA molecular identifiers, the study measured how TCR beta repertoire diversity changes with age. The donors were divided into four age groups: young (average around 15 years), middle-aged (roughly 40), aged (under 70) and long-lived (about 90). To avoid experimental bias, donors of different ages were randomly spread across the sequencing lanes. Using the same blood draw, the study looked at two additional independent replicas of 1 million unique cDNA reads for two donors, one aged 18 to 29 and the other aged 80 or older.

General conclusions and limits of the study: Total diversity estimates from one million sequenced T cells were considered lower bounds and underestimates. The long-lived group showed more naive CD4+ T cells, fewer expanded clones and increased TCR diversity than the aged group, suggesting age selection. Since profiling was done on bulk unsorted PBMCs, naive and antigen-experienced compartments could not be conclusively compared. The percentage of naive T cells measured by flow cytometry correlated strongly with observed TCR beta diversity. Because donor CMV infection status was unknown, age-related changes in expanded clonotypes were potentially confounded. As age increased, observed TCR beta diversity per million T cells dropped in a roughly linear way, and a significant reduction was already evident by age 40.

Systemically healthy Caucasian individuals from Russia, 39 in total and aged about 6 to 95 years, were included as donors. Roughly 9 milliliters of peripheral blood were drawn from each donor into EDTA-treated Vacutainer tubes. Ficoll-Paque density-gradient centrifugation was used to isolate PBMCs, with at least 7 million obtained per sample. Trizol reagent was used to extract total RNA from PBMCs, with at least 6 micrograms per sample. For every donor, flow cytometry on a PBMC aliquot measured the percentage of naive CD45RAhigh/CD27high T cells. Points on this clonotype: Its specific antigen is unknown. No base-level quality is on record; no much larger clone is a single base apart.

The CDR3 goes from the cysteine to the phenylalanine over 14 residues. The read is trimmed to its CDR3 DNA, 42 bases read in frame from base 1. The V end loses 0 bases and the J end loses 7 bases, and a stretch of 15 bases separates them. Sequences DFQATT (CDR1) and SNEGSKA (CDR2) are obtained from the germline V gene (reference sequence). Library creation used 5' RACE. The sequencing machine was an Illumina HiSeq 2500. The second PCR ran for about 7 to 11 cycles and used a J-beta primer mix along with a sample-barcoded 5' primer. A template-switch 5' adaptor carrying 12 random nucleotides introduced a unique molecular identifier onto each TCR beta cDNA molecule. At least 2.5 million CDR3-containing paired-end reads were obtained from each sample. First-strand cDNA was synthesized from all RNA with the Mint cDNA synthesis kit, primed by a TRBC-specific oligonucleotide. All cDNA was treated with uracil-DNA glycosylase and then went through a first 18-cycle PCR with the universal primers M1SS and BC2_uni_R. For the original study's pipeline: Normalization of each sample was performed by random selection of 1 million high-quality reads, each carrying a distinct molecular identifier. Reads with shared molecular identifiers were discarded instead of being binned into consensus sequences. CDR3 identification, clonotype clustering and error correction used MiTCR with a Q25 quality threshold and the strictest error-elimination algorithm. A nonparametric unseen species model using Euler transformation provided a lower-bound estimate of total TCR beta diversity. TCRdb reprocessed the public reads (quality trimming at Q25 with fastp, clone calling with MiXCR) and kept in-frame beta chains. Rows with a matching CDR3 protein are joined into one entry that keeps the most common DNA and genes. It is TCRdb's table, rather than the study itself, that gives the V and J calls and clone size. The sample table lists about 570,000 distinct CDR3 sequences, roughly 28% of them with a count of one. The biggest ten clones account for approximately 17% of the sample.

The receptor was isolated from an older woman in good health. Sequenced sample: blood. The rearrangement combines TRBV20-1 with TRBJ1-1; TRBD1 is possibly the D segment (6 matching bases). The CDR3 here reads CSARDRQGSGEAFF. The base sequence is TGCAGTGCTAGAGATCGGCAGGGGTCGGGTGAAGCTTTCTTT.